These 7 T cell receptor beta chains came from one sample sequenced in a study of T cells in Graves' hyperthyroidism and ophthalmopathy. TCR beta CDR3 region amplification was performed from RNA transcripts. TCR CDR3 underwent first-round RT-PCR with the HTBI primer set. Using its own MiXCR run on the multiplex PCR reads, TCRdb lists one record per CDR3 protein. In the table there are 45,000 to 75,000 distinct CDR3 sequences, just under 50% of which are singletons. The sequenced sample was blood. The receptors originated from a woman aged 25 to 39 with Graves' ophthalmopathy.

This clonotype was seen ten or more times. The V call is TRBV2, the J call TRBJ2-7; 10 bases align to TRBD2. Losses at the gene ends were 4 bases for V and 8 bases for J; bases not matched to a gene: 14. Per the germline V gene, CDR1 is SNHLY and CDR2 is FYNNEI. This CDR3 region has 16 residues. DNA for the CDR3: TGTGCCAGCAGTGGAGATTCTAGCGGGAGCCAATCCAAGCAGTACTTC. As protein: CASSGDSSGSQSKQYF.

The chain recombines TRBV7-2 with TRBJ2-2, with 7 bases identical to TRBD2. The trim removed 5 bases at V and 5 bases at J, leaving 17 bases unmatched. This CDR3 is built from 18 residues. Germline CDR1 and CDR2: SGHTA and FQGNSA. In DNA, the CDR3 is TGTGCCAGCAGCAAACACCCCTGGACTAGTATAGGTACCGGGGAGCTGTTTTTT. This encodes CASSKHPWTSIGTGELFF.

This clonotype came up many times. V is TRBV7-8 and J is TRBJ2-7; 8 bases line up with TRBD2. CDR1 and CDR2 (germline): SGHVS, FQNEAQ. CDR3 length equals 13 residues. The ends lost 6 bases at V and 3 bases at J; junction bases unmatched: 4. CDR3 sequence (DNA): TGTGCCAGCAGTACGGCGGGGGGCTACGAGCAGTACTTC. This gives the protein CASSTAGGYEQYF.

In the case of this clonotype: One end of the junction varies from germline; a read error may be responsible. This rearrangement joins TRBV6-1 to TRBJ2-1, with D perhaps given as TRBD1 or TRBD2 (6 bases each). The CDR3 covers 16 residues. The germline CDR1 and CDR2 sequences are MNHNS and SASEGT. The DNA for the CDR3 is TGTGCCAGCAGTGAAGTGGGGGCTAGCGAGAACAATGAGCAGTCCTTC. The encoded protein is CASSEVGASENNEQSF.

This rearrangement joins TRBV6-5 to TRBJ1-1, with a tentative D call TRBD1 (6 bases). Germline values: CDR1 MNHEY, CDR2 SVGAGI. This CDR3 is 14 amino acids long. With 6 bases removed from V and 3 bases from J, the gap between germline ends came to 14 bases. CDR3 in amino acids: CASSPGAGYTEAFF. CDR3 DNA: TGTGCCAGCAGCCCAGGGGCTGGCTACACTGAAGCTTTCTTT.

The rearrangement links TRBV18 to TRBJ1-4, with 7 bases lining up with TRBD1. J lost 5 bases, V lost 3 bases, and 3 bases had no gene match. There are 14 residues in the CDR3. Germline CDR1 and CDR2: KGHSH and LQKENI. This chain's CDR3 is CASSPGTENEKLFF. CDR3 in DNA: TGTGCCAGCTCACCCGGGACAGAAAATGAAAAACTGTTTTTT.

This clonotype has a handful of counts. Here the CDR3 reads CASSLGQLLSGANVLTF. The CDR3 DNA sequence: TGTGCCAGCAGTTTGGGACAGCTACTCTCTGGGGCCAACGTCCTGACTTTC. The V call is TRBV27, the J call TRBJ2-6; TRBD1 matches 7 bases. After removal of 3 bases from V and 0 bases from J, the junction contained 5 bases not matched to a gene. The CDR3 length is 17 residues. CDR1 and CDR2 from the germline V gene are MNHEY and SMNVEV (reference sequence).